These 18 T cell receptor beta chains originate from one sample sequenced in a study of T cell repertoires in cytomegalovirus infection. MiXCR, applied by TCRdb to the reads, yields one record per CDR3 protein. The data hold 350,000 to 450,000 distinct CDR3 sequences, with around a sixth observed a single time. The sample comprised PBMCs. The receptors stem from a human donor in good health (CMV status not recorded). Some clones in this sample may be carry-over from other donors' samples.

This clonotype was counted between two and nine times. This chain links TRBV6-1 with TRBJ1-5, with D possibly TRBD1 on 5 matching bases. The CDR3 is made up of 13 amino acids. The V and J ends lost 6 bases and 7 bases respectively, with 13 bases between them. Germline loops: CDR1 MNHNS, CDR2 SASEGT. The CDR3 DNA is TGTGCCAGCAGCCACCCGGGGCAGCAGCCCCAGCATTTT. Translation: CASSHPGQQPQHF.

The table lists this clonotype with many counts. The rearrangement uses TRBV7-2 and TRBJ1-1; the D gene is possibly TRBD1 (5 bases). CDR3 length equals 14 residues. V dropped 6 bases and J dropped 0 bases, with 11 bases sitting between them. Germline CDR1 SGHTA, CDR2 FQGNSA. CDR3 sequence: CASRVGHVNTEAFF. CDR3 nucleotide sequence: TGTGCCAGCAGGGTCGGACATGTGAACACTGAAGCTTTCTTT.

This clonotype was seen a handful of times. The rearrangement links TRBV19 to TRBJ2-5; 11 positions agree with TRBD2. V dropped 8 bases and J dropped 5; count of bases not matched to a gene: 1. Germline V lookup: CDR1 LNHDA, CDR2 SQIVND (reference sequence). The CDR3 consists of 12 residues. Here the CDR3 reads CASRTSGETQYF. As DNA, the CDR3 is TGTGCCAGTCGGACTAGCGGGGAGACCCAGTACTTC.

In its sample, this clonotype was seen many times. The CDR3, as DNA: TGTGCCACCAAGATGACAGGGGGACCTACTAGCACAGATACGCAGTATTTT. Translated: CATKMTGGPTSTDTQYF. V gene TRBV10-3 combines with J gene TRBJ2-3, with 9 nucleotides matching TRBD1. This CDR3 has 17 amino acids. J gave up 0 bases and V 10 bases, and 14 bases lay outside the gene matches. The germline gives CDR1 ENHRY, CDR2 SYGVKD.

This clonotype was found many times. The chain links TRBV7-2 to TRBJ1-2, with D unclear. The germline V gene encodes CDR1 SGHTA and CDR2 FQGNSA. Trimming removed 5 bases at V and 7 bases at J, with 17 bases between. The CDR3 has 14 residues. In DNA form, the CDR3 reads TGTGCCAGCAGCCCCCCGGACGCAAGGATTGGCTACACCTTC. Amino acids: CASSPPDARIGYTF.

This clonotype was counted many times. The junction does not match germline at one end; this may be a read error. This chain connects TRBV11-2 to TRBJ2-1, with D possibly being TRBD2 (5 bases). The germline CDR1 and CDR2 sequences are SGHAT and FQNNGV. This CDR3 contains 13 residues. CDR3 region: CASSLDSSGSLLF. CDR3 nucleotide sequence: TGTGCCAGCAGCTTAGATTCCAGCGGATCCCTACTCTTC.

This chain connects TRBV29-1 to TRBJ2-1; 8 nucleotides line up with TRBD1. This CDR3 has 14 amino acids. Germline V CDR1 and CDR2: SQVTM, ANQGSEA. V lost 6 bases and J lost 7; bases outside the gene matches: 11. CDR3 DNA sequence: TGCAGCGTCTCGGCAGGGGGCTTGTCGAATGAGCAGTTCTTC. Translating gives CSVSAGGLSNEQFF.

V gene TRBV4-2 combines with J gene TRBJ2-1; TRBD1 is a possible D gene (5 bases). Germline CDR1 LGHNA, CDR2 YNFKEQ. The CDR3 consists of 15 residues. V was pared by 3 bases and J by 5 bases, with 14 bases between. The CDR3 DNA sequence: TGTGCCAGCAGCCAGGATCAGGGAAGGGACAATGAGCAGTTCTTC. This encodes CASSQDQGRDNEQFF.

CDR3 in DNA: TGTGCCAGCAGTTCGACAGGGCGTATGGCTGAAGCTTTCTTT. This gives the protein CASSSTGRMAEAFF. The V and J genes are TRBV2 and TRBJ1-1; 7 bases align to TRBD1. The CDR3 consists of 14 residues. CDR1 is SNHLY, CDR2 FYNNEI, per germline. J was trimmed by 6 bases and V by 5 bases; bases with no gene match: 9.

The chain uses TRBV5-6 and TRBJ1-6; 9 bases agree with TRBD1. CDR1 is SGHDT, CDR2 YYEEEE, per germline. The CDR3 is 13 amino acids. V was clipped by 6 bases and J by 9 bases; unmatched bases: 4. CDR3 nucleotides: TGTGCCAGCAAAGGACAGGGGATTTCACCCCTCCACTTT. Translation: CASKGQGISPLHF.

This clonotype was seen at least ten times. The chain joins TRBV7-8 to TRBJ1-1; 7 bases align to TRBD1. Germline values: CDR1 SGHVS, CDR2 FQNEAQ. There are 14 residues in the CDR3. With V trimmed by 9 bases and J by 0 bases, 7 bases remained unmatched. The CDR3, as DNA: TGTGCCAGTAACCAGGGGGGGGTGAACACTGAAGCTTTCTTT. It yields the protein CASNQGGVNTEAFF.

The chain couples TRBV5-5 to TRBJ2-2; tentative D call: TRBD1 (5 bases). Germline assignment: CDR1 SGHKS and CDR2 YYEKEE (reference sequence). This CDR3 spans 17 amino acids. V was clipped by 4 bases and J by 4 bases, with 20 bases between them. The CDR3 reads CASSLVRGSGGTGELFF. The CDR3 DNA sequence: TGTGCCAGCAGCCTGGTAAGGGGATCCGGCGGCACCGGGGAGCTGTTTTTT.

The chain recombines TRBV28 with TRBJ2-1; the D gene could be TRBD1 or TRBD2 (5 bases each). Trimming removed 4 bases at V and 13 bases at J, with 20 bases between. The CDR3 spans 14 residues. Germline lookup yields CDR1 MDHEN and CDR2 SYDVKM. CDR3 region: CASSSPGVLGTQFF. Written as DNA, the CDR3 is TGTGCCAGCAGTTCCCCAGGCGTACTCGGGACCCAGTTCTTC.

In this sample, this clonotype turned up many times. V and J are TRBV5-6 and TRBJ1-2, with D unresolved. This CDR3 spans 11 amino acids. In germline, CDR1 is SGHDT, CDR2 YYEEEE. V dropped 0 bases and J dropped 6 bases, with 3 bases sitting between them. CDR3 region: CASSLADGYTF. As DNA, the CDR3 is TGTGCCAGCAGCTTGGCGGATGGCTACACCTTC.

This clonotype came up a few times. J is TRBJ2-1 and V is TRBV19; 13 bases fit TRBD2. Germline V gives CDR1 LNHDA, CDR2 SQIVND (reference sequence). The CDR3 is 15 residues long. After removal of 5 bases from V and 7 bases from J, the junction contained 5 bases not matched to a gene. The CDR3 coding sequence is TGTGCCAGTAGTGTACTAGCGGGAGGGTTGAATGAGCAGTTCTTC. The encoded protein is CASSVLAGGLNEQFF.

The chain recombines TRBV15 with TRBJ2-2; the D is unclear. CDR3 size: 13 residues. CDR1 and CDR2 (germline): LNHNV, YYDKDF (reference sequence). The ends were cut back, 0 bases at V and 4 bases at J, with 3 bases in the middle. CDR3 protein: CATSRDLTGELFF. CDR3 bases: TGTGCCACCAGCAGAGATCTCACCGGGGAGCTGTTTTTT.

The rearrangement joins TRBV6-2 or TRBV6-3 to TRBJ1-5; 7 bases map to TRBD1. CDR3 size: 15 residues. CDR1 is MNHEY and CDR2 is SVGEGT in the germline V gene. V gave up 5 bases and J gave up 11 bases; unmatched junction bases: 15. This CDR3 reads CASSEYRGGGQTQHF. The CDR3 DNA reads TGTGCCAGCAGTGAGTATAGAGGGGGCGGTCAAACCCAGCATTTT.

This clonotype was counted between two and nine times. CDR3 nucleotides: TGTGCCAGCAGCACCACGGACCGTACCCAGTACTTC. Translating it yields CASSTTDRTQYF. The rearrangement joins TRBV7-2 to TRBJ2-5; no firm D call. V dropped 5 bases and J dropped 8 bases, with 12 bases sitting between them. Germline-derived CDR1 and CDR2 are SGHTA and FQGNSA. The CDR3 spans 12 residues. Full variable domain (remainder filled in from reference TRBV7-2 and TRBJ2-5): GAGVSQSPSNKVTEKGKDVELRCDPISGHTALYWYRQSLGQGLEFLIYFQGNSAPDKSGLPSDRFSAERTGGSVSTLTIQRTQQEDSAVYLCASSTTDRTQYFGPGTRLLVL.